These 22 T cell receptor beta chains came from one sample sequenced in a study of somatic mutations in cytotoxic T cells in rheumatoid arthritis. Measured with immunoSEQ multiplex PCR; TCRdb has only the in-frame clones, and not every one. The sample has 6,000 to 7,500 clones, 85% to 90% seen once. Sequenced: CD8+ T cells sorted from blood. The receptors derive from a woman in her 70s with rheumatoid arthritis.

This clone was detected only once. The genes are TRBV29-1 and TRBJ1-1; D might be TRBD1 (6 bases). With 7 bases removed from V and 1 base from J, the gap between germline ends came to 22 bases. The germline gives CDR1 SQVTM, CDR2 ANQGSEA. This CDR3 region has 16 residues. The CDR3: CSAEGRGGQGNTEAFF. The CDR3, as DNA: TGCAGCGCCGAAGGCCGGGGGGGGCAGGGGAACACTGAAGCTTTCTTT. Looking up the rest from reference TRBV29-1 and TRBJ1-1 gives the full variable domain: SAVISQKPSRDICQRGTSLTIQCQVDSQVTMMFWYRQQPGQSLTLIATANQGSEATYESGFVIDKFPISRPNLTFSTLTVSNMSPEDSSIYLCSAEGRGGQGNTEAFFGQGTRLTVV.

The J gene is TRBJ2-5, the V gene TRBV10-1, with 7 bases fitting TRBD1. The CDR3 has 14 residues. V gave up 3 bases and J gave up 5 bases; unmatched junction bases: 6. In germline, CDR1 is WNHNN, CDR2 SYGVQD (reference sequence). The CDR3 sequence is CASSERGGEETQYF. The CDR3 DNA follows: TGCGCCAGCAGTGAAAGAGGGGGCGAGGAGACCCAGTACTTC.

The rearrangement joins TRBV2 to TRBJ1-1; 7 positions agree with TRBD1. The CDR3 is 13 amino acids. Trimming removed 8 bases from V and 3 bases from J; junction bases left unmatched: 6. Germline-derived CDR1 and CDR2 are SNHLY and FYNNEI. The DNA for the CDR3 is TGTGCCAGCGGGAAGGGGGCGTACACTGAAGCTTTCTTT. It is translated as CASGKGAYTEAFF.

The genes are TRBV27 and TRBJ2-2, with D tentatively TRBD1 (6 bases). From germline, CDR1 is MNHEY and CDR2 SMNVEV (reference sequence). The CDR3 has 14 amino acids. The V gene lost 2 bases and the J gene lost 9 bases, with 13 bases spanning the gap. The CDR3 DNA reads as TGTGCCAGCAGTTTAGTAGCAGGGGCTCGGGAGCTGTTTTTT. It codes for CASSLVAGARELFF.

The chain is built from TRBV9 and TRBJ2-7, with D possibly being TRBD1 (6 bases). There are 14 residues in the CDR3. The V gene lost 4 bases and the J gene lost 3 bases, with 14 bases spanning the gap. Germline values: CDR1 SGDLS, CDR2 YYNGEE. The CDR3 loop reads CASSLRDTDYEQYF. CDR3 DNA sequence: TGTGCCAGCAGCCTAAGGGACACAGACTACGAGCAGTACTTC. Full variable domain (outside the CDR3, taken from reference TRBV9 and TRBJ2-7): DSGVTQTPKHLITATGQRVTLRCSPRSGDLSVYWYQQSLDQGLQFLIQYYNGEERAKGNILERFSAQQFPDLHSELNLSSLELGDSALYFCASSLRDTDYEQYFGPGTRLTVT.

The sample holds one count of this clone. The rearrangement links TRBV6-5 to TRBJ1-2; a possible D gene is TRBD1 (5 bases). CDR1 and CDR2 from the germline V gene are MNHEY and SVGAGI. The CDR3 is made up of 15 amino acids. With 2 bases removed from V and 4 bases from J, the gap between germline ends came to 14 bases. CDR3 sequence (DNA): TGTGCCAGCAGTTACGGGGGGGTTGGTATCTATGGCTACACCTTC. It encodes CASSYGGVGIYGYTF.

The rearrangement uses TRBV2 and TRBJ2-1; D unclear. This CDR3 has 13 residues. Germline V gene sequence: CDR1 SNHLY, CDR2 FYNNEI. V lost 7 bases and J 4 bases, leaving 11 bases between the germline ends. The CDR3 region is CASTKATYNEQFF. The CDR3 DNA sequence: TGTGCCAGCACCAAAGCGACTTACAATGAGCAGTTCTTC.

This clone was detected only a few times. This chain uses TRBV19 with TRBJ1-1; the match to TRBD1 covers 7 bases. Germline V gene sequence: CDR1 LNHDA, CDR2 SQIVND (reference sequence). The trim removed 5 bases at V and 0 bases at J, leaving 3 bases unmatched. The CDR3 has 14 residues. The CDR3: CASSLTGVNTEAFF. The DNA of the CDR3 is TGTGCCAGTAGTCTTACAGGGGTGAACACTGAAGCTTTCTTT. The full variable domain, with the rest looked up from reference TRBV19 and TRBJ1-1, is DGGITQSPKYLFRKEGQNVTLSCEQNLNHDAMYWYRQDPGQGLRLIYYSQIVNDFQKGDIAEGYSVSREKKESFPLTVTSAQKNPTAFYLCASSLTGVNTEAFFGQGTRLTVV.

This rearrangement joins TRBV30 to TRBJ2-1; 16 bases align to TRBD2. The CDR3 runs to 16 residues. With 0 bases clipped from V and 8 bases from J, the junction kept 4 bases outside the gene matches. Per germline, CDR1 GTSNPN and CDR2 SVGIG (reference sequence). The CDR3 sequence: CAWSVGGLAGGHEQFF. The CDR3 DNA reads TGTGCCTGGAGTGTAGGGGGACTAGCGGGAGGGCATGAGCAGTTCTTC.

The chain couples TRBV13 to TRBJ2-3; 10 positions agree with TRBD2. The CDR3 contains 15 residues. V lost 0 bases, J lost 8 bases, and 5 bases stayed unmatched. In germline, CDR1 is PRHDT, CDR2 FYEKMQ (reference sequence). This CDR3 is CASSLGAGGLGTQYF. CDR3 DNA sequence: TGTGCCAGCAGCTTAGGAGCGGGAGGGCTCGGTACGCAGTATTTT.

The V and J genes are TRBV5-6 and TRBJ2-5; the D is unclear. The J call is in doubt because the DNA end fits TRBJ2-7 better. CDR1 is SGHDT and CDR2 is YYEEEE in the germline V gene. This CDR3 is built from 13 residues. CDR3 sequence: CASSLGRNYEQYF. CDR3 sequence (DNA): TGTGCCAGCAGCTTGGGACGGAACTACGAGCAGTACTTC.

This chain uses TRBV2 with TRBJ2-3; 13 nucleotides align to TRBD2. Germline CDR1 is SNHLY and CDR2 is FYNNEI. This CDR3 spans 17 amino acids. J was trimmed by 1 base and V by 8 bases; bases with no gene match: 9. The CDR3 nucleotides are TGTGCCAGCCCCCCCCGGGGACTAGCGGGACGCACAGATACGCAGTATTTT. Amino acid sequence: CASPPRGLAGRTDTQYF.

The chain recombines TRBV2 with TRBJ2-1, with 8 bases lining up with TRBD2. CDR3 length: 16 amino acids. Germline CDR1 and CDR2: SNHLY and FYNNEI. With V trimmed by 2 bases and J by 4 bases, 7 bases remained unmatched. CDR3 amino acids: CASSELGGGPYNEQFF. The CDR3 coding sequence is TGTGCCAGCAGTGAACTGGGCGGGGGGCCTTACAATGAGCAGTTCTTC.

The CDR3 sequence: CASSQGQGSTGELFF. The CDR3 nucleotides are TGCGCCAGCAGCCAGGGACAGGGGAGTACCGGGGAGCTGTTTTTT. The chain carries TRBV5-1 and TRBJ2-2; 10 nucleotides agree with TRBD1. The CDR3 is 15 amino acids. Germline V lookup: CDR1 SGHRS, CDR2 YFSETQ. The ends lost 4 bases at V and 5 bases at J; junction bases unmatched: 5.

The chain has TRBV2 and TRBJ1-4; tentatively, D is TRBD1 (5 bases). Trimming stripped 4 bases from V and 6 bases from J, with 15 bases between. The length of the CDR3 is 15 residues. Germline V gene sequence: CDR1 SNHLY, CDR2 FYNNEI. The CDR3 DNA is TGTGCCAGCAGTGTTTATCAAAAGGGGCATGAAAAACTGTTTTTT. Its protein product is CASSVYQKGHEKLFF.

The chain links TRBV7-9 to TRBJ1-2, with D unresolved. Trimming took off 8 bases at V and 5 bases at J, with 12 bases between the two ends. In germline, CDR1 is SEHNR, CDR2 FQNEAQ (reference sequence). The length of the CDR3 is 12 residues. CDR3 amino acids: CASGPGIYGYTF. The CDR3 DNA reads as TGTGCCAGCGGCCCGGGAATTTATGGCTACACCTTC.

The chain couples TRBV2 to TRBJ2-3; 8 bases line up with TRBD1. The CDR3 covers 12 residues. With V trimmed by 6 bases and J by 6 bases, 2 bases remained unmatched. Germline CDR1 and CDR2: SNHLY and FYNNEI. The CDR3 bases are TGTGCCAGCAGGGACAGGGCCGATACGCAGTATTTT. Residues: CASRDRADTQYF.

The chain has TRBV5-6 and TRBJ2-1; possibly TRBD2 for D (6 bases). Germline V CDR1 and CDR2: SGHDT, YYEEEE. The V end was cut by 2 bases, the J end by 2 bases, with 11 bases between. CDR3 length: 15 residues. CDR3 nucleotides: TGTGCCAGCAGCTTTAGTGGAGGGGCCTACAATGAGCAGTTCTTC. This gives the protein CASSFSGGAYNEQFF.

The genes are TRBV7-9 and TRBJ1-3, with D possibly matching TRBD1 (5 bases). This CDR3 region has 16 residues. The germline V gene has CDR1 SEHNR and CDR2 FQNEAQ (reference sequence). Between the trimmed V and J ends, which lost 5 bases and 6 bases, there was a span of 20 bases. CDR3 in DNA: TGTGCCAGCAGCATCCCCTCTGGGGCCGACGCAAACACCATATATTTT. Protein: CASSIPSGADANTIYF.

V gene TRBV29-1 combines with J gene TRBJ1-1; D remains unclear. Trimming removed 6 bases from V and 3 bases from J, with 8 bases in between. This CDR3 has 11 residues. Germline lookup yields CDR1 SQVTM and CDR2 ANQGSEA. This CDR3 is CSVDTYTEAFF. The CDR3 DNA is TGCAGCGTCGACACCTACACTGAAGCTTTCTTT.

The chain employs TRBV9 and TRBJ2-1; TRBD1 matches 8 bases. The CDR3 has 17 amino acids. Trimming cost V 1 base and J 4 bases; bases outside gene matches: 10. CDR1 is SGDLS and CDR2 is YYNGEE in the germline V gene. The CDR3 is CASSVQGAQAEYNEQFF. The CDR3 DNA reads TGTGCCAGCAGCGTACAGGGGGCGCAGGCGGAATACAATGAGCAGTTCTTC.

This chain uses TRBV6-1 with TRBJ2-5; 7 bases map to TRBD2. This CDR3 comprises 16 residues. Per the germline V gene, CDR1 is MNHNS and CDR2 is SASEGT. Unmatched junction bases numbered 9, after V lost 4 bases and J lost 1 base. CDR3: CASSARGRAGQETQYF. The CDR3 DNA is TGTGCCAGCAGTGCCCGAGGGAGGGCGGGCCAAGAGACCCAGTACTTC.